The 10 T cell receptor beta chains reported below all come from one sample, sequenced in a study of OX40 agonist ivuxolimab in advanced cancers. Sequencing was performed with immunoSEQ multiplex PCR; in TCRdb, only in-frame clones are kept and a portion is missing. This repertoire shows 55,000 to 75,000 clones, roughly four fifths found once; its top ten account for over 0.95%. Here the sequenced sample was CD4+ or CD8+ T cells sorted from blood, taken in a trial of the OX40 agonist ivuxolimab. These TCRs come from an adult with an advanced solid tumor such as melanoma, head and neck, liver or kidney cancer.

The CDR3 coding sequence is TGCAGCGTTCGGGACAGTAATTCACCCCTCCACTTT. Translated, it gives CSVRDSNSPLHF. The chain is built from TRBV29-1 and TRBJ1-6, with 7 bases identical to TRBD1. CDR3 size: 12 residues. V lost 5 bases and J lost 6; bases outside the gene matches: 1. Germline V CDR1 and CDR2: SQVTM, ANQGSEA. The full variable domain, its missing parts supplied by reference TRBV29-1 and TRBJ1-6, is SAVISQKPSRDICQRGTSLTIQCQVDSQVTMMFWYRQQPGQSLTLIATANQGSEATYESGFVIDKFPISRPNLTFSTLTVSNMSPEDSSIYLCSVRDSNSPLHFGNGTRLTVT.

Comment on this clone: One junction end does not reproduce the germline sequence, and a read error may be involved. The V gene is TRBV7-7, the J gene TRBJ1-6, with D perhaps matching TRBD1 (6 bases). This CDR3 is 13 amino acids long. Germline V gives CDR1 SSHAT, CDR2 FNYEAQ (reference sequence). CDR3 nucleotides: TGTGCTAGCAGCTTACAGGGTAATTCACCCCTCCACTTT. Protein product: CASSLQGNSPLHF.

V gene TRBV7-3 combines with J gene TRBJ1-1; D is unresolved. V dropped 5 bases and J dropped 4 bases, with 11 bases sitting between them. The CDR3 has 13 residues. CDR1 is SGHTA, CDR2 FQGTGA, per germline. Here the CDR3 DNA reads TGTGCCAGCAGCGTCCAAGGAGGCACTGAAGCTTTCTTT. This sequence encodes CASSVQGGTEAFF.

The V and J genes are TRBV7-9 and TRBJ2-1; 8 bases are a match to TRBD2. V shed 2 bases, J shed 3 bases, and the junction held 3 bases outside the gene matches. The CDR3 is 15 residues long. Germline CDR1 and CDR2: SEHNR and FQNEAQ (reference sequence). CDR3 coding DNA: TGTGCCAGCAGCTTACGGGGGGGCTTCTACAATGAGCAGTTCTTC. Its protein is CASSLRGGFYNEQFF.

The chain recombines TRBV29-1 with TRBJ1-6, with D possibly TRBD1 on 6 matching bases. Trimming cost V 3 bases and J 6 bases, with 12 bases left between them. Germline V gene sequence: CDR1 SQVTM, CDR2 ANQGSEA. This CDR3 spans 14 amino acids. The CDR3 DNA sequence: TGCAGCGTTGAGGAAGGGGGGCCTAATTCACCCCTCCACTTT. Translating gives CSVEEGGPNSPLHF.

This chain connects TRBV11-3 to TRBJ2-1; D assignment may be TRBD1 or TRBD2 (5 bases each). The ends were cut back, 3 bases at V and 2 bases at J, with 11 bases in the middle. Germline values: CDR1 SGHNT, CDR2 YENEEA. The CDR3 spans 15 residues. CDR3 protein: CASSFARDPYNEQFF. As DNA, the CDR3 is TGTGCCAGCAGCTTTGCCCGGGACCCCTACAATGAGCAGTTCTTC.

The gene calls are TRBV9 and TRBJ1-2; D gene ambiguous. Per germline, CDR1 SGDLS and CDR2 YYNGEE. CDR3 length: 15 residues. Trimming removed 4 bases from V and 2 bases from J, with 15 bases in between. CDR3 in amino acids: CASSFSDIPNYGYTF. In nucleotides, the CDR3 is TGTGCCAGCAGCTTTTCCGACATTCCCAACTATGGCTACACCTTC.

This chain uses TRBV7-2 with TRBJ2-7, with D unresolved. V lost 5 bases to trimming and J lost 7 bases, with 9 bases between them. Germline loops: CDR1 SGHTA, CDR2 FQGNSA. The CDR3 extends over 11 amino acids. This chain's CDR3 is CASSPLGEQYF. The CDR3 DNA follows: TGTGCCAGCAGCCCTCTGGGTGAGCAGTACTTC.

Comments on this clone: Additional DNA sequences in this sample encode the identical CDR3. The chain is built from TRBV15 and TRBJ1-4, with D hard to call. V was clipped by 1 base and J by 0 bases, with 3 bases between them. CDR1 is LNHNV, CDR2 YYDKDF, per germline (reference sequence). The CDR3 loop spans 14 amino acids. DNA of the CDR3: TGTGCCACCAGCAGAGCAGCAACTAATGAAAAACTGTTTTTT. Amino acid sequence: CATSRAATNEKLFF. The whole variable domain, filled in from reference TRBV15 and TRBJ1-4, reads DAMVIQNPRYQVTQFGKPVTLSCSQTLNHNVMYWYQQKSSQAPKLLFHYYDKDFNNEADTPDNFQSRRPNTSFCFLDIRSPGLGDTAMYLCATSRAATNEKLFFGSGTQLSVL.

The chain links TRBV15 to TRBJ2-2; D unclear. In germline, CDR1 is LNHNV, CDR2 YYDKDF (reference sequence). This CDR3 has 12 amino acids. With 3 bases removed from V and 6 bases from J, the gap between germline ends came to 5 bases. The DNA of the CDR3 is TGTGCCACCAGCAGCCATTCCGGGGAGCTGTTTTTT. Translating it yields CATSSHSGELFF.